Following are 21 T cell receptor beta chains from one sample sequenced in a study of human versus mouse CDR3 diversity and MHC coevolution. Profiled with immunoSEQ multiplex PCR; TCRdb holds only in-frame clones, not every one. The table includes 75,000 to 90,000 clones, roughly 93% detected once. The sample comprised naive CD4+ T cells from blood. Subset here: CD45RO-negative CD62L-positive naive CD4 T cells. The source is a person aged 25-75 years in good health.

This clone was picked up a small number of times. This chain links TRBV18 with TRBJ1-5, with D possibly TRBD1 on 5 matching bases. Germline CDR1 KGHSH, CDR2 LQKENI. V was clipped by 2 bases and J by 3 bases, with 11 bases between them. There are 15 residues in the CDR3. The chain's CDR3 is CASSPRGGYNQPQHF. CDR3 bases: TGTGCCAGCTCACCAAGGGGAGGGTACAATCAGCCCCAGCATTTT.

The V gene is TRBV27, the J gene TRBJ1-6, with D unresolved. The CDR3 extends over 13 amino acids. CDR1 MNHEY and CDR2 SMNVEV come from the germline V gene (reference sequence). The V end lost 6 bases, the J end lost 8 bases, and 11 bases lay between the germline ends. CDR3 in amino acids: CASRFSQDSPLHF. CDR3 DNA: TGTGCCAGCAGATTCTCACAAGATTCACCCCTCCACTTT.

This clone has a handful of counts. The chain joins TRBV7-9 to TRBJ1-3; unclear D gene. CDR3 length: 14 residues. Germline V CDR1 and CDR2: SEHNR, FQNEAQ (reference sequence). The ends were cut back, 1 base at V and 1 base at J, with 5 bases in the middle. This CDR3 is CASSLGGSGNTIYF. CDR3 nucleotides: TGTGCCAGCAGCTTAGGAGGATCTGGAAACACCATATATTTT.

This clone was found once. This chain connects TRBV18 to TRBJ1-1, with D maybe TRBD1 (5 bases). Germline V gene sequence: CDR1 KGHSH, CDR2 LQKENI. The V gene lost 3 bases and the J gene lost 8 bases, with 16 bases spanning the gap. This CDR3 region has 14 residues. The CDR3 sequence is CASSPLTGAEEAFF. The CDR3 DNA sequence: TGTGCCAGCTCACCTCTGACTGGGGCAGAAGAAGCTTTCTTT.

As to this clone: Other DNA sequences from this sample encode an identical CDR3 as well. V usage is TRBV18 and J usage is TRBJ1-1, with 9 nucleotides matching TRBD1. The germline V gene has CDR1 KGHSH and CDR2 LQKENI. The CDR3 loop spans 15 amino acids. V trimming: 1 base; J trimming: 1 base; junction bases outside the gene matches: 1. The CDR3 DNA sequence: TGTGCCAGCTCACCACGACAGGGGGGGAACACTGAAGCTTTCTTT. Protein: CASSPRQGGNTEAFF.

The V and J genes are TRBV5-6 and TRBJ2-1; TRBD1 is a possible D gene (6 bases). Germline values: CDR1 SGHDT, CDR2 YYEEEE. The CDR3 has 16 residues. V was pared by 0 bases and J by 7 bases, with 17 bases between. CDR3 amino acids: CASSLGQGTKENEQFF. DNA of the CDR3: TGTGCCAGCAGCTTGGGTCAGGGGACAAAGGAGAATGAGCAGTTCTTC.

V usage is TRBV15 and J usage is TRBJ2-7; D is ambiguous. This CDR3 comprises 15 residues. The germline V gene encodes CDR1 LNHNV and CDR2 YYDKDF (reference sequence). V was clipped by 0 bases and J by 2 bases, with 11 bases between them. CDR3 nucleotides: TGTGCCACCAGCAGAGAAAGAACGGTTCCCTACGAGCAGTACTTC. This sequence encodes CATSRERTVPYEQYF.

This rearrangement joins TRBV7-3 to TRBJ2-5; 11 bases agree with TRBD1. Unmatched junction bases numbered 10, after V lost 5 bases and J lost 5 bases. The CDR3 length is 16 residues. Germline CDR1 SGHTA, CDR2 FQGTGA. In DNA form, the CDR3 reads TGTGCCAGCAGCGCCCAACCGGGACAGGGGGTCGAGACCCAGTACTTC. It encodes CASSAQPGQGVETQYF.

The chain links TRBV15 to TRBJ2-3; TRBD1 might be the D (6 bases). This CDR3 spans 15 amino acids. Deletions cut 0 bases from V and 3 bases from J, with 10 bases between. Germline V gene data show CDR1 as LNHNV and CDR2 as YYDKDF (reference sequence). CDR3 DNA sequence: TGTGCCACCAGCAGAGATCCGGACAGTACAGATACGCAGTATTTT. Translation: CATSRDPDSTDTQYF.

V is TRBV7-3 and J is TRBJ1-1, with D uncertain. Germline CDR1 SGHTA, CDR2 FQGTGA. This CDR3 contains 14 residues. The V end lost 5 bases, the J end lost 5 bases, and 15 bases lay between the germline ends. The CDR3 region has the DNA TGTGCCAGCAGCCACGATCCGGGGAGGACTGAAGCTTTCTTT. Residues: CASSHDPGRTEAFF.

The chain uses TRBV29-1 and TRBJ2-1; TRBD2 might be the D (6 bases). V dropped 0 bases and J dropped 7 bases, with 13 bases sitting between them. This CDR3 is 14 amino acids long. Germline loops: CDR1 SQVTM, CDR2 ANQGSEA. CDR3 in amino acids: CSVEDWAGRNEQFF. In DNA, the CDR3 is TGCAGCGTTGAAGATTGGGCGGGGAGGAATGAGCAGTTCTTC.

For this clone: It is unclear where the CDR3 begins or ends on the DNA, so no DNA is shown, and the CDR3 is as TCRdb lists it. V usage is TRBV5-1 and J usage is TRBJ1-1. Germline V CDR1 and CDR2: SGHRS, YFSETQ. Both ends counted, the CDR3 spans 15 residues. CDR3 in amino acids: CASSFGPGSNTEAFF.

This clone was seen a few times. This chain links TRBV7-9 with TRBJ2-3, with 9 bases fitting TRBD1. Looked up from germline, CDR1 is SEHNR and CDR2 is FQNEAQ (reference sequence). The CDR3 runs to 15 residues. V shed 5 bases and J 3 bases; nucleotides not matched to a gene: 6. The CDR3 DNA is TGTGCCAGCAGCACCCGACAGGGGGGTACAGATACGCAGTATTTT. Translating it yields CASSTRQGGTDTQYF. Together with reference TRBV7-9 and TRBJ2-3, the CDR3 gives the full variable domain: DTGVSQNPRHKITKRGQNVTFRCDPISEHNRLYWYRQTLGQGPEFLTYFQNEAQLEKSRLLSDRFSAERPKGSFSTLEIQRTEQGDSAMYLCASSTRQGGTDTQYFGPGTRLTVL.

This chain connects TRBV7-6 to TRBJ2-7, with D tentatively TRBD2 (6 bases). The V end lost 5 bases, the J end lost 1 base, and 12 bases lay between the germline ends. Germline CDR1 and CDR2: SGHVS and FNYEAQ. CDR3 length: 14 residues. CDR3 residues: CASSQIGGSYEQYF. CDR3 DNA sequence: TGTGCCAGCAGCCAGATTGGGGGGTCCTACGAGCAGTACTTC.

As for this clone: Germline is not matched at one junction end, which may reflect a read error. The rearrangement joins TRBV7-2 to TRBJ1-1; TRBD1 aligns across 11 bases. The CDR3 spans 15 residues. Germline CDR1 is SGHTA and CDR2 is FQGNSA. CDR3 residues: CAGSRGQGVNTEAFF. CDR3 DNA sequence: TGTGCCGGCAGCCGGGGACAGGGGGTGAACACTGAAGCTTTCTTT.

The rearrangement links TRBV9 to TRBJ2-3; 11 positions match TRBD1. V shed 3 bases, J shed 4 bases, and the junction held 1 base outside the gene matches. Germline-derived CDR1 and CDR2 are SGDLS and YYNGEE. This CDR3 is built from 14 residues. The CDR3 sequence: CASSAGQGADTQYF. The CDR3 coding sequence is TGTGCCAGCAGCGCGGGACAGGGGGCAGATACGCAGTATTTT.

The chain is built from TRBV9 and TRBJ1-5, with D possibly being TRBD1 (5 bases). This CDR3 contains 16 residues. Trimming left V 0 bases short and J 4 bases short, with 14 bases between. CDR1 is SGDLS, CDR2 YYNGEE, per germline. The CDR3 DNA sequence: TGTGCCAGCAGCGTAGATGCGCAGGGTGGGAATCAGCCCCAGCATTTT. Translated: CASSVDAQGGNQPQHF.

The DNA for the CDR3 is TGTGCCAGCAGCTTAGGTTCGCTAGCGGGAGCCGAGCAGTACTTC. Protein: CASSLGSLAGAEQYF. V and J are TRBV7-2 and TRBJ2-5; 10 bases align to TRBD2. The J call is in doubt because the DNA end fits TRBJ2-7 better. Germline V gene lookup returns CDR1 SGHTA and CDR2 FQGNSA. The CDR3 totals 15 residues.

The rearrangement joins TRBV5-1 to TRBJ2-7; possibly TRBD2 for D (7 bases). Trimming took 3 bases from V and 1 from J, leaving 20 bases between them. Germline-derived CDR1 and CDR2 are SGHRS and YFSETQ. The CDR3 totals 17 residues. CDR3 DNA sequence: TGCGCCAGCAGCTGGGGCCTTGGAGGGGGGGGATCCTACGAGCAGTACTTC. This codes for CASSWGLGGGGSYEQYF.

This clone was recorded once. The genes are TRBV30 and TRBJ2-1; 14 nucleotides agree with TRBD2. This CDR3 is 15 amino acids long. Losses at the gene ends were 3 bases for V and 9 bases for J; bases not matched to a gene: 7. CDR1 and CDR2 from the germline V gene are GTSNPN and SVGIG (reference sequence). This CDR3 is CAWRTSGGAIPEQFF. The CDR3 DNA is TGTGCCTGGAGGACTAGCGGGGGGGCCATCCCTGAGCAGTTCTTC.

This sequence joins TRBV12-5 and TRBJ2-2, with D maybe TRBD2 (5 bases). Germline V gene data show CDR1 as LGHNT and CDR2 as FRNRAP. Trimming pared 0 bases from V and 6 bases from J, leaving 11 bases between. This CDR3 is 15 amino acids long. CDR3 sequence (DNA): TGTGCTAGTGGTTTGGTAAATGACGGGGCCGGGGAGCTGTTTTTT. Translating gives CASGLVNDGAGELFF.